Only a few counts were recorded for the clone carrying this T cell receptor (beta chain). Its matching antigen is unknown. Each CDR3 protein is one row after TCRdb ran MiXCR on the 5' RACE reads. The profile shows fewer than 350,000 distinct CDR3 sequences, around 8% of them singletons. Germline-derived CDR1 and CDR2 are SGHTA and FQGTGA. The CDR3 is made up of 13 amino acids. Trimming stripped 3 bases from V and 9 bases from J, with 12 bases between. This sample is part of a study of T-cell memory formation after mild COVID-19. Study outcomes and limitations: Shrinking CD4+ clones were chiefly CM and EM; CD8+ ones were chiefly EMRA.

Sequencing was carried out using PBMCs or a T cell subset sorted from them (not recorded which). This sequence joins TRBV7-3 and TRBJ2-1; D is unresolved. This clonotype was sampled from a man younger than 35 who had mild COVID-19 (a few samples of this study predate the infection). Cell type and time point are not known. The CDR3 bases are TGTGCCAGCAGCTTTTCCCACACGGGTGAGCAGTTCTTC. Protein: CASSFSHTGEQFF.